One and the same sample provided the 18 T cell receptor beta chains below, sequenced in a study of glioma-infiltrating T cells (dated by TCRdb to between 2015 and 2016). Sequencing used an Illumina MiSeq. TCR alpha and beta CDR3 regions were amplified with the iRepertoire nested amplicon-rescue multiplex PCR (arm-PCR) platform from RNA. Starting from the raw public reads, TCRdb applied fastp trimming at Q25, assembled clones with MiXCR and retained in-frame beta chains. Rows matching on CDR3 protein sequence are summarized as one entry with the most common DNA and genes. In this sample the table shows about 180,000 distinct CDR3 sequences, about 40% of which occur a single time. Around 5% of the sample is taken by the ten largest. The specimen sequenced was glioma tissue, nonneoplastic brain tissue, or PBMCs (not recorded which). The receptors shown here come from a human donor with low-grade glioma or glioblastoma, undergoing nonglioma brain surgery, or in good health (not recorded which).

The chain employs TRBV6-2 or TRBV6-3 and TRBJ2-1; 7 bases fit TRBD2. Germline CDR1 and CDR2: MNHEY and SVGEGT. The CDR3 covers 16 residues. V lost 5 bases, J lost 6 bases, and 13 bases stayed unmatched. The CDR3: CASSTGVAGGVNEQFF. The CDR3, as DNA: TGTGCCAGCAGTACCGGGGTAGCGGGCGGTGTCAATGAGCAGTTCTTC.

The genes are TRBV2 and TRBJ2-2, with TRBD1 matching over 9 bases. The CDR3 runs 15 residues. Germline V gives CDR1 SNHLY, CDR2 FYNNEI. V gave up 5 bases and J gave up 2 bases; unmatched junction bases: 3. The CDR3 loop reads CASSRDRDNTGELFF. The CDR3 nucleotides read TGTGCCAGCAGTAGGGACAGGGATAACACCGGGGAGCTGTTTTTT.

The gene calls are TRBV7-2 and TRBJ2-7; 10 nucleotides line up with TRBD1. CDR3 length: 18 amino acids. Trimming cost V 8 bases and J 7 bases; bases outside gene matches: 23. CDR1 and CDR2 (germline): SGHTA, FQGNSA. For the CDR3, the DNA is TGTGCCAGCGGCCCCGGGACAGGGGCCCGGTTGGATTACAATGAGCAGTACTTC. Translation: CASGPGTGARLDYNEQYF.

This clonotype appeared many times. The V and J genes are TRBV6-1 and TRBJ2-3; D might be TRBD2 (6 bases). This CDR3 is 15 amino acids long. The ends were cut back, 5 bases at V and 2 bases at J, with 14 bases in the middle. CDR1 MNHNS and CDR2 SASEGT come from the germline V gene. CDR3 sequence (DNA): TGTGCCAGCAGTCTAACTAGCACTCACACAGATACGCAGTATTTT. It codes for CASSLTSTHTDTQYF.

As regards this clonotype: The germline gene is not matched at one end of the junction; a read error may be the cause. CDR3 bases: TGTGGCAGCAGCTTGGACAGCTTCACAGATACGCAGTATTTT. It specifies CGSSLDSFTDTQYF. The chain employs TRBV7-2 and TRBJ2-3; D is possibly TRBD1 (6 bases). Per germline, CDR1 SGHTA and CDR2 FQGNSA. The CDR3 consists of 14 residues.

This clonotype appeared a few times. This chain joins TRBV12-3 or TRBV12-4 and TRBJ2-1, with TRBD1 identical over 7 bases. The V segment lost 7 bases and the J segment 5 bases; nucleotides outside the gene matches: 11. CDR3 size: 15 residues. The CDR3: CASNAGTALDNEQFF. DNA of the CDR3: TGTGCCAGCAACGCCGGGACAGCCCTAGACAATGAGCAGTTCTTC.

The chain uses TRBV29-1 and TRBJ2-5; the D is unclear. The germline V and J ends were trimmed by 8 bases and 9 bases, with 16 bases remaining between them. Germline loops: CDR1 SQVTM, CDR2 ANQGSEA. CDR3 size: 11 residues. The CDR3 region has the DNA TGCAGCCCGAGCCGTATTCAGGCCCAGTACTTC. Amino acid sequence: CSPSRIQAQYF. The whole variable domain, filled in from reference TRBV29-1 and TRBJ2-5, reads SAVISQKPSRDICQRGTSLTIQCQVDSQVTMMFWYRQQPGQSLTLIATANQGSEATYESGFVIDKFPISRPNLTFSTLTVSNMSPEDSSIYLCSPSRIQAQYFGPGTRLLVL.

The chain has TRBV7-3 and TRBJ2-5, with D possibly matching TRBD2 (5 bases). V gave up 7 bases and J gave up 6 bases, with 15 bases separating them. The germline CDR1 and CDR2 sequences are SGHTA and FQGTGA. The CDR3 extends over 13 amino acids. The CDR3 reads CASIPSWEKTQYF. CDR3 sequence (DNA): TGTGCCAGCATCCCTTCATGGGAGAAGACCCAGTACTTC.

This clonotype turned up a few times. The rearrangement uses TRBV7-8 and TRBJ2-3; 11 bases line up with TRBD2. CDR1 is SGHVS, CDR2 FQNEAQ, per germline. V shed 4 bases, J shed 3 bases, and the junction held 9 bases outside the gene matches. This CDR3 has 17 amino acids. CDR3 residues: CASSSPLAGDGTDTQYF. In DNA form, the CDR3 reads TGTGCCAGCAGCTCACCACTAGCGGGAGATGGGACAGATACGCAGTATTTT.

This chain joins TRBV29-1 and TRBJ2-5; possible D gene TRBD2, 5 bases. The ends were cut back, 3 bases at V and 4 bases at J, with 9 bases in the middle. This CDR3 has 12 residues. CDR1 is SQVTM, CDR2 ANQGSEA, per germline. The CDR3 reads CSVEDSVETQYF. The CDR3 coding sequence is TGCAGCGTTGAGGACTCAGTAGAGACCCAGTACTTC.

This chain links TRBV28 with TRBJ1-4, with D perhaps matching TRBD1 (5 bases). The V end lost 2 bases, the J end lost 8 bases, and 15 bases lay between the germline ends. Germline loops: CDR1 MDHEN, CDR2 SYDVKM. There are 15 residues in the CDR3. CDR3: CASSLLRVSEEKLFF. The CDR3 DNA sequence: TGTGCCAGCAGTTTACTCAGGGTATCGGAAGAAAAACTGTTTTTT.

On this clonotype: A much larger clone is a single base away; this may be a read error. The gene calls are TRBV6-1 and TRBJ1-2; 7 bases are a match to TRBD1. The CDR3 totals 14 residues. Unmatched junction bases numbered 8, after V lost 5 bases and J lost 5 bases. Germline assignment: CDR1 MNHNS and CDR2 SASEGT. CDR3 sequence reads: CASSLDRDQYGYTF. The CDR3 DNA is TGTGCCAGCAGTCTAGACAGGGATCAATATGGCTACACCTTC.

This chain uses TRBV7-2 with TRBJ2-3; D is unclear. V lost 1 base to trimming and J lost 1 base, with 6 bases between them. CDR3 size: 14 residues. From germline, CDR1 is SGHTA and CDR2 FQGNSA. In nucleotides, the CDR3 is TGTGCCAGCAGCTTAGTCTCGGGCACAGATACGCAGTATTTT. As protein: CASSLVSGTDTQYF.

This clonotype has a count of ten or more. V usage is TRBV6-1 and J usage is TRBJ2-3; D possibly uses TRBD1 or TRBD2 (5 bases each). V was trimmed by 4 bases and J by 6 bases, leaving 8 bases between them. The CDR3 sequence is 12 residues long. From germline, CDR1 is MNHNS and CDR2 SASEGT. For the CDR3, the DNA is TGTGCCAGCAGTGCCGGGGCGGATACGCAGTATTTT. Translation gives CASSAGADTQYF.

In this sample, this clonotype turned up many times. This chain connects TRBV7-8 to TRBJ2-1; 7 positions match TRBD2. The CDR3 runs to 14 residues. CDR1 and CDR2 (germline): SGHVS, FQNEAQ. V trimming: 8 bases; J trimming: 6 bases; junction bases outside the gene matches: 10. The CDR3 reads CASSQGAGVNEQFF. CDR3 DNA: TGTGCCAGCTCCCAAGGGGCGGGGGTCAATGAGCAGTTCTTC.

Comment on this clonotype: One end of the junction varies from germline; a read error may be responsible. The chain recombines TRBV18 with TRBJ2-7, with D hard to call. Germline CDR1 reads KGHSH; CDR2 reads LQKENI. The CDR3 is 13 amino acids. The CDR3 coding sequence is TGCGCCAGCTCGACAACCCGTGGCCGCGAGCAGTACTTC. Protein sequence: CASSTTRGREQYF.

This clonotype has just a few counts. V and J are TRBV7-2 and TRBJ2-1; D gene uncertain. V dropped 3 bases and J dropped 11 bases, with 11 bases sitting between them. Germline V lookup: CDR1 SGHTA, CDR2 FQGNSA. The CDR3 sequence is 12 residues long. CDR3 bases: TGTGCCAGCAGCTTGTCGTCCCGGAAGCAGTTCTTC. Encoded protein: CASSLSSRKQFF.

About this clonotype: At one end, the junction sequence differs from germline, possibly due to a read error. The V gene is TRBV19, the J gene TRBJ2-7; D not resolved. The CDR3 runs to 14 residues. The germline gives CDR1 LNHDA, CDR2 SQIVND (reference sequence). The CDR3 DNA follows: TGTGCCATTAGTATTCACAAGGGTTCCTACGAGCAGTACTTC. Encoded protein: CAISIHKGSYEQYF.